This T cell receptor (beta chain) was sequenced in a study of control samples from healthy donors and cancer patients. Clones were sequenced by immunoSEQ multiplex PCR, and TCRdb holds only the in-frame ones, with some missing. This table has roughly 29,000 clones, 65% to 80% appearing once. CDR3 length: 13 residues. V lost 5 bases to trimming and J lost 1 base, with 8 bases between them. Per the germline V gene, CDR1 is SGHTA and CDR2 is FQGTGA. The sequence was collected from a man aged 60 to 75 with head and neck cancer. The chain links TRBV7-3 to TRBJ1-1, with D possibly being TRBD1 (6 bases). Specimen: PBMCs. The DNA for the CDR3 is TGTGCCAGCAGCCAGGGGAGGAACACTGAAGCTTTCTTT. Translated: CASSQGRNTEAFF. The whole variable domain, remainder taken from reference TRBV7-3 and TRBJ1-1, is GAGVSQTPSNKVTEKGKYVELRCDPISGHTALYWYRQSLGQGPEFLIYFQGTGAADDSGLPNDRFFAVRPEGSVSTLKIQRTERGDSAVYLCASSQGRNTEAFFGQGTRLTVV.